This entry concerns a single T cell receptor (beta chain). No cognate antigen has been identified for it. Base qualities are not at hand, and no much larger clone is one base apart. The sample belongs to a study of OX40 agonist ivuxolimab in advanced cancers. Describing the broader study: The costimulatory receptor OX40 (CD134) was targeted by ivuxolimab, a fully human IgG2 agonistic monoclonal antibody. The paper reports the monotherapy dose-escalation portion (N ≈ 50 patients) of the phase I ivuxolimab trial. Intravenous ivuxolimab was administered to patients every 2 weeks at six dose levels: 0.01, 0.1, 0.3, 1.5, 3 and 10 mg/kg. Of the roughly 51 patients in dose escalation, about 20 had hepatocellular carcinoma, some 15 had melanoma, 9 had renal cell carcinoma and 9 had head and neck cancer. The purpose of peripheral TCRbeta sequencing was to test whether ivuxolimab changed TCR sequence diversity and led to clonal T-cell expansion. The dose-escalation cohort was about 87% male with a mean age of about 65 years, ranging from about 23 to 85. Prior anti-PD-1, anti-PD-L1 or anti-CTLA-4 therapy was permitted, and approximately 42% of dose-escalation patients had received checkpoint inhibitors. Partial responses occurred in three dose-escalation patients, of whom one had hepatocellular carcinoma and two had cutaneous melanoma. General conclusions and limits of the study: After ivuxolimab, CD8+ T cells had more expanded clones than CD4+ T cells on average. Partial responders in the 0.1-3.0 mg/kg groups had among the lowest normalized peripheral clonal expansion, especially among CD8+ T cells. Low levels of normalized T-cell clonal expansion were also seen in some nonresponding patients. At doses of 0.1 to 3.0 mg/kg, clonal expansion of both CD4+ and CD8+ T cells in blood was seen between baseline and week 6. Which antigens the clonally expanded peripheral T cells were specific for was not determined.

The CDR3 holds 14 amino acids from the cysteine to the phenylalanine. The DNA shown is the 42-base CDR3, in frame from base 1. From V the trimming removes 1 base and from J it removes 5 bases, while the gene matches leave 4 bases of the junction unaccounted for. CDR1 and CDR2 (SGHNT, YENEEA) derive from the germline V gene. Genomic DNA was isolated from the sorted cells so that the TCRbeta CDR3 region could be sequenced. TCRbeta CDR3 regions were sequenced using the immunoSEQ Assay. Entries here come from immuneACCESS through TCRdb and include only in-frame sequences with V and J called. Some clones fail to appear in such tables; in the studies checked, an unresolved V gene covers under half of the shortfall, and the cause of the remainder is unknown. For this sample the table gives some 74,000 clones, of which 88% were detected only once. The ten largest clones represent under 1.1% of the sample.

The trial excluded patients who had a history of autoimmune disease or were on systemic immunosuppression. In every dose cohort, peripheral blood was drawn for TCR sequencing at baseline, cycle 4 day 1, and cycle 7 day 1. Samples were obtained from an open-label, multicenter, first-in-human phase I dose-escalation trial of ivuxolimab. Adults with locally advanced or metastatic head and neck squamous cell, hepatocellular, melanoma or renal cell carcinoma were enrolled in the trial. Before TCR sequencing, CD4+ and CD8+ T cells were separately sorted from peripheral blood. The TCR comes from an adult with an advanced solid tumor such as melanoma, head and neck, liver or kidney cancer. This sequence uses TRBV11-3 and TRBJ1-2, with 7 junctional bases fitting TRBD1. The sample consisted of CD4+ or CD8+ T cells sorted from blood, taken in a trial of the OX40 agonist ivuxolimab. The CDR3 is CASSLASTGYGYTF. The DNA sequence follows: TGTGCCAGCAGCTTAGCCTCGACAGGGTATGGCTACACCTTC.